A selection of T cell receptor beta chains follows, all from one sample in a study of beta chain features in type 1 diabetes. Some clones are missing from TCRdb's copy, which holds only in-frame ones; the method was immunoSEQ multiplex PCR. The sample shows about 700,000 clones, 13% of them seen only once. The material sequenced was naive CD4+ T cells from blood. The source is a man aged 18 to 29 with type 1 diabetes. CDR3s include the opening cysteine and the closing phenylalanine or tryptophan. The order of the fields is D gene, J gene, clone size, V gene, CDR3 protein, CDR3 DNA. D genes are given only for firm matches. The listing skips clone size in some rows; elsewhere it reads once, few, many or a size class.

TRBD1	TRBJ1-1	few	TRBV5-1	CASSGTGKNTEAFF	TGCGCCAGCAGCGGGACAGGGAAAAACACTGAAGCTTTCTTT
-	TRBJ1-1	-	TRBV5-1	CASSSSTMGINTEAFF	TGCGCCAGCAGCAGCAGTACTATGGGGATTAACACTGAAGCTTTCTTT
-	TRBJ2-1	-	TRBV30	CAWSARGQFF	TGTGCCTGGAGTGCGAGGGGGCAGTTCTTC
-	TRBJ2-1	few	TRBV9	CASSADREQFF	TGTGCCAGCAGCGCGGACCGGGAGCAGTTCTTC
-	TRBJ1-1	-	TRBV27	CASSLEGRANTEAFF	TGTGCCAGCAGTTTAGAAGGTCGGGCGAACACTGAAGCTTTCTTT
TRBD2	TRBJ2-2	-	TRBV4-2	CASSQTGTRDTGELFF	TGTGCCAGCAGCCAAACCGGGACTAGGGACACCGGGGAGCTGTTTTTT
-	TRBJ1-1	few	TRBV29-1	CSVEATGIEAFF	TGCAGCGTTGAGGCGACAGGAATTGAAGCTTTCTTT
-	TRBJ2-3	-	TRBV9	CASSVPGTPRDTQYF	TGTGCCAGCAGCGTTCCCGGGACTCCTCGGGATACGCAGTATTTT
-	TRBJ1-6	-	TRBV7-9	CASSGSGTQTSPLHF	TGTGCCAGCAGCGGATCCGGGACACAGACCTCACCCCTCCACTTT
-	TRBJ2-3	few	TRBV6-4	CASSVGGGTDTQYF	TGTGCCAGCAGTGTTGGGGGCGGCACAGATACGCAGTATTTT
-	TRBJ1-2	-	TRBV19	CASSRQETNYGYTF	TGTGCCAGTAGTAGACAGGAGACTAACTATGGCTACACCTTC
-	TRBJ1-3	-	TRBV29-1	CSVEASLSGNTIYF	TGCAGCGTTGAAGCAAGCCTTTCTGGAAACACCATATATTTT
TRBD1	TRBJ2-4	few	TRBV6-6	CASSSPRQGQNIQYF	TGTGCCAGCAGCTCCCCGAGACAGGGCCAAAACATTCAGTACTTC
-	TRBJ1-5	few	TRBV4-1	CASSQEGEGTVREPQHF	TGCGCCAGCAGCCAAGAGGGGGAAGGGACGGTGCGGGAGCCCCAGCATTTT
-	TRBJ1-4	-	TRBV28	CASSLTGVNEKLFF	TGTGCCAGCAGTTTAACCGGGGTTAATGAAAAACTGTTTTTT
-	TRBJ1-1	-	TRBV7-2	CASSLPRGYEAFF	TGTGCCAGCAGCCTACCGCGGGGTTATGAAGCTTTCTTT